Reported below is one T cell receptor (beta chain). No antigen is known for it. The CDR3 spans 13 residues. Germline lookup yields CDR1 SGDLS and CDR2 YYNGEE. V was trimmed by 0 bases and J by 10 bases, leaving 11 bases between them. These data belong to a study of OX40 agonist ivuxolimab in advanced cancers. Study-wide results and limits: The authors also found low normalized T-cell clonal expansion in some nonresponders.

The method was immunoSEQ multiplex PCR; TCRdb's version includes in-frame clones alone and lacks a portion of them. The data contain about 69,000 clones, 85% to 90% of them singletons. The J gene is TRBJ2-1, the V gene TRBV9; D possibly corresponds to TRBD2 (6 bases). The input for sequencing was CD4+ or CD8+ T cells sorted from blood, taken in a trial of the OX40 agonist ivuxolimab. The source is an adult with an advanced solid tumor such as melanoma, head and neck, liver or kidney cancer. CDR3 nucleotides: TGTGCCAGCAGCGTAGTATTGGAGGGAGAGCAGTTCTTC. This translates into CASSVVLEGEQFF. The full variable domain, with the rest looked up from reference TRBV9 and TRBJ2-1, is DSGVTQTPKHLITATGQRVTLRCSPRSGDLSVYWYQQSLDQGLQFLIQYYNGEERAKGNILERFSAQQFPDLHSELNLSSLELGDSALYFCASSVVLEGEQFFGPGTRLTVL.